The clone carrying this TCR beta chain has only a few counts. Its antigen remains unknown. The source of the sample is a study of T cell repertoires in cytomegalovirus infection. About the research overall: CMV infection together with matching HLA type was indicated by public TCR beta signatures.

The V and J ends lost 0 bases and 9 bases respectively, with 6 bases between them. This CDR3 comprises 11 residues. Germline loops: CDR1 DFQATT, CDR2 SNEGSKA (reference sequence). Study-wide results and caveats: Dominant in the ex vivo response were TCR beta clonotypes restricted by HLA-C and specific for CMV.

MiXCR was run by TCRdb on the reads, yielding one entry per CDR3 protein. Of about 200,000 distinct CDR3 sequences listed, approximately 9.6% were seen once; the top ten hold roughly 4.8%. The chain carries TRBV20-1 and TRBJ2-1, with D uncertain. The sequence came from a human donor in good health (CMV status not recorded). Some clones in this sample may be carry-over from other donors' samples. The sample consisted of PBMCs. As DNA, the CDR3 is TGCAGTGCTAGAGATTTACCTGAGCAGTTCTTC. This codes for CSARDLPEQFF.